This TCR beta chain was recorded in a study of blood T cell repertoires in COVID-19. Study context: Acute and convalescent COVID-19 specimens originated in the United States, Italy and Spain.

Original methodology: Estimates of nucleated cell counts were drawn from the amplification of reference gene primers. Here immunoSEQ multiplex PCR was the method, and the copy in TCRdb shows in-frame clones only, minus some. The D gene and trimming were derived from the DNA, and the V and J assignments and clone size from that table. The repertoire holds some 300,000 clones, with more than 75% as singletons. CDR3 length: 15 residues. Germline V CDR1 and CDR2: KGHSH, LQKENI. The V gene lost 3 bases and the J gene lost 8 bases, with 14 bases spanning the gap. The sequencing sample was made of peripheral blood. The chain joins TRBV18 to TRBJ1-6; no definite D call. The origin of this receptor is a man between 65 and 80 years old with acute or convalescent COVID-19. This CDR3 is CASSPVEITDSPLHF. DNA of the CDR3: TGTGCCAGCTCACCTGTCGAGATTACGGATTCACCCCTCCACTTT. Supplemented by reference TRBV18 and TRBJ1-6, the full variable domain reads NAGVMQNPRHLVRRRGQEARLRCSPMKGHSHVYWYRQLPEEGLKFMVYLQKENIIDESGMPKERFSAEFPKEGPSILRIQQVVRGDSAAYFCASSPVEITDSPLHFGNGTRLTVT.